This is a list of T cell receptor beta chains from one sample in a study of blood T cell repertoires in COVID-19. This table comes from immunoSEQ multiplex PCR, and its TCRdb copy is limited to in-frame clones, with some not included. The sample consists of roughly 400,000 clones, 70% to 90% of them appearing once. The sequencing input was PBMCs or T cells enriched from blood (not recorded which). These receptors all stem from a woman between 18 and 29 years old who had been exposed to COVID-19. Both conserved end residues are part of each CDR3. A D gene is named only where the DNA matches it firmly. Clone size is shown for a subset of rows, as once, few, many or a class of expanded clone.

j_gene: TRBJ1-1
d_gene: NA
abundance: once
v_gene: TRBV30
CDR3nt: TGTGCCTGGAGTCCTCCAGGGAGGGGCCAGGGATCGTACACTGAAGCTTTCTTT
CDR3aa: CAWSPPGRGQGSYTEAFF

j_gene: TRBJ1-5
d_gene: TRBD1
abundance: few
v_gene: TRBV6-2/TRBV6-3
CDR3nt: TGTGCCAGCAGCGGGACAGGAAATCAGCCCCAGCATTTT
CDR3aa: CASSGTGNQPQHF

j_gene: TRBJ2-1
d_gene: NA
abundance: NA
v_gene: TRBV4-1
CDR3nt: TGCGCCAGCAGCCAAGGGCTAGCGATTGTCCATGAGCAGTTCTTC
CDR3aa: CASSQGLAIVHEQFF

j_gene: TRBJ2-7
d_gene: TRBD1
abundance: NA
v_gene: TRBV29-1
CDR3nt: TGCAGCGCCCAAACGGACAGGGTAGGGGAGCAGTACTTC
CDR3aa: CSAQTDRVGEQYF

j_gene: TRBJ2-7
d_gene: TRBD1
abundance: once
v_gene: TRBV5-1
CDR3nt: TGCGCCAGCAGCTTGCAGGGGGCGAACTCCTACGAGCAGTACTTC
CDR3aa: CASSLQGANSYEQYF

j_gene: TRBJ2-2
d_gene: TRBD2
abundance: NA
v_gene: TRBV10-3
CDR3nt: TGTGCCATCAGTGAACCGGGACTAGCGGGAGGCCAGACCGGGGAGCTGTTTTTT
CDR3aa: CAISEPGLAGGQTGELFF

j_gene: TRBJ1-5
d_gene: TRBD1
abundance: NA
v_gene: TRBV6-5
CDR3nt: TGTGCCAGCAATAGGGGGCTAAGCAATCAGCCCCAGCATTTT
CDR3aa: CASNRGLSNQPQHF

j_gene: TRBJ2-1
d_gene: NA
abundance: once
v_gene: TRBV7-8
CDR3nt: TGTGCCAGCAGCTTAGGCCCCACCGGGGATGAGCAGTTCTTC
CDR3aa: CASSLGPTGDEQFF

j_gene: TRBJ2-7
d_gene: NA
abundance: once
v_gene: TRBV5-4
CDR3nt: TGTGCCAGCAGCTTGGGAACAGGGTGGGACTACGAGCAGTACTTC
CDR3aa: CASSLGTGWDYEQYF

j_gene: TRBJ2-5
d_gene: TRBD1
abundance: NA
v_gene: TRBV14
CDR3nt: TGTGCCAGCAGCCAAGGGACAGGGAAAGAGACCCAGTACTTC
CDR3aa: CASSQGTGKETQYF

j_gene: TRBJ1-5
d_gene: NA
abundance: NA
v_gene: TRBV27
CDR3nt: TGTGCCAGCAGTGTCTTCGGTGGTCAGCCCCAGCATTTT
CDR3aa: CASSVFGGQPQHF

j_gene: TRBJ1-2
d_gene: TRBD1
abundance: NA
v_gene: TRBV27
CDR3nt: TGTGCCAGCAGCCAAGGGACAGCACACTTCTATGGCTACACCTTC
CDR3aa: CASSQGTAHFYGYTF

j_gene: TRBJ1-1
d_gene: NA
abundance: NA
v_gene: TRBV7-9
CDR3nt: TGTGCCAGCAGCTTAGCGGTCGGCACTGAAGCTTTCTTT
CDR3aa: CASSLAVGTEAFF

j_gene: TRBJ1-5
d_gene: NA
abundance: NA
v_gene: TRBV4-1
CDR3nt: TGCGCCAGCAGCCAAACAGGGACGAATCAGCCCCAGCATTTT
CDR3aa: CASSQTGTNQPQHF

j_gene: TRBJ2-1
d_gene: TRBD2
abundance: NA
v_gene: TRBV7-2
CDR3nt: TGTGCCAGCAGTTCACTAGCGAGGGGCGGAAATGAGCAGTTCTTC
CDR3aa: CASSSLARGGNEQFF

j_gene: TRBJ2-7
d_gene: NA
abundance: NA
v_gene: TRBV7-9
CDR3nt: TGTGCCAGCAGCTTAGGAGGTTCGCTCTTCCACTACGAGCAGTACTTC
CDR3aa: CASSLGGSLFHYEQYF

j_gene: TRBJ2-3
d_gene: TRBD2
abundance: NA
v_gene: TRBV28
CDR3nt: TGTGCCAGCAGTTTTTGGACTAGCGGGGGGTTGGCAGATACGCAGTATTTT
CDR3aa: CASSFWTSGGLADTQYF